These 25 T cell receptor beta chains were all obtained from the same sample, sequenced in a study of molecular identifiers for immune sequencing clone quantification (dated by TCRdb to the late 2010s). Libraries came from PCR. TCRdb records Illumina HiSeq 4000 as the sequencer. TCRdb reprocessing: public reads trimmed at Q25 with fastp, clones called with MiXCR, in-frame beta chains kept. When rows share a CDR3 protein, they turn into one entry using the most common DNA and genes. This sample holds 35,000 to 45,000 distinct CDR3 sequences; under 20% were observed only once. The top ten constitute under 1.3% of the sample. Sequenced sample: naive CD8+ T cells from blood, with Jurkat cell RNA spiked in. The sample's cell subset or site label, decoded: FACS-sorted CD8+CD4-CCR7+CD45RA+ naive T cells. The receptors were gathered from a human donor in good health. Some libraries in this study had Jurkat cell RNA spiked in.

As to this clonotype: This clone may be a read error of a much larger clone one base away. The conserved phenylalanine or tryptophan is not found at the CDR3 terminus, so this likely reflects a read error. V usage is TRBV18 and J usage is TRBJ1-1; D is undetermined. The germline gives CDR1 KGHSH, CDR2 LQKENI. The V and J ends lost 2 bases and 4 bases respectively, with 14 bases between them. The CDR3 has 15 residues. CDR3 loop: CASSPEGPSSTEAFS. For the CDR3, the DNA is TGTGCCAGCTCACCAGAAGGACCGTCGTCCACTGAAGCTTTCTCT.

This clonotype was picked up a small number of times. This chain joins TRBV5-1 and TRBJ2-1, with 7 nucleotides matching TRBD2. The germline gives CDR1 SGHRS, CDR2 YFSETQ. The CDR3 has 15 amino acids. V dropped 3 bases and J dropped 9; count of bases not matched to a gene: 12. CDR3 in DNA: TGCGCCAGCAGCTGGACGGGGGGTCGAGGGACTGAGCAGTTCTTC. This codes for CASSWTGGRGTEQFF.

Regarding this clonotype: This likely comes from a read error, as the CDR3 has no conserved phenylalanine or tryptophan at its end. The CDR3, as DNA: TGTGCCAGCAGCTTGGAGGGACAGGGTGCAATGGTTGGTAATTCACCCCTCCACCTT. It encodes CASSLEGQGAMVGNSPLHL. V and J are TRBV5-6 and TRBJ1-6; TRBD1 agrees at 9 bases. Germline CDR1 is SGHDT and CDR2 is YYEEEE. The CDR3 is 19 amino acids. The junction had 13 bases not matched to a gene; V was cut back by 0 bases and J by 6 bases.

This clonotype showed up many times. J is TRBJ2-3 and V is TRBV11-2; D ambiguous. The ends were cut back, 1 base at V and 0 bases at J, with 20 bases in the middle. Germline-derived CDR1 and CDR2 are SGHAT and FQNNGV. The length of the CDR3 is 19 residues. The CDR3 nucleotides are TGTGCCAGCAGCTTAGTCGCTACCAGTTGGAACCCAAGCACAGATACGCAGTATTTT. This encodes CASSLVATSWNPSTDTQYF.

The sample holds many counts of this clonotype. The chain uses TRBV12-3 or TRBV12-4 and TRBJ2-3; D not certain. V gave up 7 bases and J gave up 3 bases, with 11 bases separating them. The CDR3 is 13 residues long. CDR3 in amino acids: CASKGIVTDTQYF. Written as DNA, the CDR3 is TGTGCCAGCAAAGGGATTGTAACAGATACGCAGTATTTT.

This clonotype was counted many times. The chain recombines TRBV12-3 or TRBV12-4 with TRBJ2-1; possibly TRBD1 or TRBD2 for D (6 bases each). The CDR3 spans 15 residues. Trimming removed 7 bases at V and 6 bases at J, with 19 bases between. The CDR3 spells CASKWGAEGLNEQFF. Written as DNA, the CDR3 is TGTGCCAGCAAATGGGGGGCGGAAGGCCTCAATGAGCAGTTCTTC.

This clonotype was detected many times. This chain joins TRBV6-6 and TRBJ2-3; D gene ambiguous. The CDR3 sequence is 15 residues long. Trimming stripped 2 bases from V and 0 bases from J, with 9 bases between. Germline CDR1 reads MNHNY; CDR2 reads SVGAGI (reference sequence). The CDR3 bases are TGTGCCAGCAGTTACATTACACCAAGCACAGATACGCAGTATTTT. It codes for CASSYITPSTDTQYF.

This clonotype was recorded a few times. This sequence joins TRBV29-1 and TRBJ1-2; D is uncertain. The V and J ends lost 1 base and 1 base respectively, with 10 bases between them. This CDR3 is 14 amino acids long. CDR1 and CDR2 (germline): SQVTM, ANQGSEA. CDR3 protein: CSVEGLNHNYGYTF. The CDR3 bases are TGCAGCGTTGAAGGGCTAAATCATAACTATGGCTACACCTTC.

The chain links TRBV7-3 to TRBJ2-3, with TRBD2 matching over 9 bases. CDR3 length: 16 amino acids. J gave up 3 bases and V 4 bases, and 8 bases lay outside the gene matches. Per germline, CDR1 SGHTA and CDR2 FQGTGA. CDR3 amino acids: CASSSNHLAGTDTQYF. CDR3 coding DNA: TGTGCCAGCAGCTCTAACCATCTAGCGGGAACAGATACGCAGTATTTT.

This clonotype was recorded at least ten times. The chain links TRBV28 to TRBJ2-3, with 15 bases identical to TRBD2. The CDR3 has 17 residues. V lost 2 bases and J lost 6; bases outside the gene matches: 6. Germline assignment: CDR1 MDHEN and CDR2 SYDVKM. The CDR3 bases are TGTGCCAGCAGTTTACGGACTAGCGGGAGGGCCTCGGATACGCAGTATTTT. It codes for CASSLRTSGRASDTQYF.

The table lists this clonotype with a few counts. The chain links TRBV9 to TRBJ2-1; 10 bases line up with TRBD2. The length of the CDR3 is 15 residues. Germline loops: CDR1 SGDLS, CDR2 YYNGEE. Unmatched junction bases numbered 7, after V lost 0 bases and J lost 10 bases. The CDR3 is CASSVGLAGEWEQFF. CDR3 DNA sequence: TGTGCCAGCAGCGTAGGGCTAGCGGGGGAGTGGGAGCAGTTCTTC.

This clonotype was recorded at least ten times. The CDR3 here is CASSLDQGYEQYF. The DNA for the CDR3 is TGTGCCAGCAGCTTAGACCAGGGGTACGAGCAGTACTTC. The chain combines TRBV7-6 with TRBJ2-7, with D tentatively TRBD1 (6 bases). V shed 1 base and J shed 4 bases, with 8 bases lying between them. This CDR3 region has 13 residues. The germline V gene encodes CDR1 SGHVS and CDR2 FNYEAQ. The entire variable domain, with the rest obtained from reference TRBV7-6 and TRBJ2-7, is as follows: GAGVSQSPRYKVTKRGQDVALRCDPISGHVSLYWYRQALGQGPEFLTYFNYEAQQDKSGLPNDRFSAERPEGSISTLTIQRTEQRDSAMYRCASSLDQGYEQYFGPGTRLTVT.

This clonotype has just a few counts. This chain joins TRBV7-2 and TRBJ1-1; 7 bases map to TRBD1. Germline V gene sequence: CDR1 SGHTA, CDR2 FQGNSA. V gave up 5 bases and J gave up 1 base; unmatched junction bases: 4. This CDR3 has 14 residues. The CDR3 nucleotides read TGTGCCAGCAGCACAGGGGTAGAGAACACTGAAGCTTTCTTT. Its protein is CASSTGVENTEAFF. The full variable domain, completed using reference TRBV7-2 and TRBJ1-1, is GAGVSQSPSNKVTEKGKDVELRCDPISGHTALYWYRQSLGQGLEFLIYFQGNSAPDKSGLPSDRFSAERTGGSVSTLTIQRTQQEDSAVYLCASSTGVENTEAFFGQGTRLTVV.

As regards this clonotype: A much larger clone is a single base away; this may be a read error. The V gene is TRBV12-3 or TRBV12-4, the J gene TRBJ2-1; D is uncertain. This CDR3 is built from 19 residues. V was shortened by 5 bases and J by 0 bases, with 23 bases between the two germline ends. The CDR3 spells CASSLLRFRAGISYNEQFF. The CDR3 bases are TGTGCCAGCAGTCTTCTTCGTTTTAGGGCAGGAATCTCCTACAATGAGCAGTTCTTC.

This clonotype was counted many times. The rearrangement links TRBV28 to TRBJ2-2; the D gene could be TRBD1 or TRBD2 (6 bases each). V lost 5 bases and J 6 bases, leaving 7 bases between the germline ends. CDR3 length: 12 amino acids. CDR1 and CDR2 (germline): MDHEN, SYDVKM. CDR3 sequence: CASSRGAGELFF. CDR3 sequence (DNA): TGTGCCAGCAGTAGGGGGGCCGGGGAGCTGTTTTTT.

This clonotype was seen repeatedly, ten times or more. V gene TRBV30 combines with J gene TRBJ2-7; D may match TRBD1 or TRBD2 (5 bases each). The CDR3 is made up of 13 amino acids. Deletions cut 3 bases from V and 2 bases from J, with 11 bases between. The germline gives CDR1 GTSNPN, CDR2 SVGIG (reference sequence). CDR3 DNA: TGTGCCTGGAGAATGGGGGAAGCCTACGAGCAGTACTTC. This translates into CAWRMGEAYEQYF.

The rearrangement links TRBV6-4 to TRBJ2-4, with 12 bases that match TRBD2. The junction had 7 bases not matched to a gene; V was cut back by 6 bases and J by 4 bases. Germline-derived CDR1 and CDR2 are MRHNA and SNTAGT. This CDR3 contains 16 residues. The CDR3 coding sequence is TGTGCCAGCAGCTCAGATGGGACTAGCGGGAAAAACATTCAGTACTTC. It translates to CASSSDGTSGKNIQYF.

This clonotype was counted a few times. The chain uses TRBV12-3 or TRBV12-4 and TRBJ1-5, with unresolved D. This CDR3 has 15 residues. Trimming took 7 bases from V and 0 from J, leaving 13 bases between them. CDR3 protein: CASTPDGYSNQPQHF. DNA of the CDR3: TGTGCCAGCACCCCGGACGGCTATAGCAATCAGCCCCAGCATTTT.

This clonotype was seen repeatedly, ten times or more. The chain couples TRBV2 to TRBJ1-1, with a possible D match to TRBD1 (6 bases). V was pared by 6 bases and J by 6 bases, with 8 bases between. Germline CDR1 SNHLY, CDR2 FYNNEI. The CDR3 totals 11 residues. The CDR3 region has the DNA TGTGCCAGCAGCGACAGGCCTGAAGCTTTCTTT. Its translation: CASSDRPEAFF.

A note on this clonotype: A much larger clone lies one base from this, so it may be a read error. Here the CDR3 DNA reads TGTGCTAGTGGTTTGGTCCCGGGACAGGGGGCAGAGACTGAAGCTCTCTTT. As protein: CASGLVPGQGAETEALF. This chain joins TRBV12-5 and TRBJ1-1; 12 nucleotides align to TRBD1. Germline CDR1 is LGHNT and CDR2 is FRNRAP. The length of the CDR3 is 17 residues.

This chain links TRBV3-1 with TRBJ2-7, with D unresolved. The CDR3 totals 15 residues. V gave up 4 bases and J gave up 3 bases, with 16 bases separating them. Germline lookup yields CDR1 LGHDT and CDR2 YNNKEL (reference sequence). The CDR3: CASSPSRMQSYEQYF. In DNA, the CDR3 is TGTGCCAGCAGCCCTTCGCGGATGCAAAGCTACGAGCAGTACTTC.

CDR3 coding DNA: TGTGCCAGCAGCTTTTTTTTGGGGGGGGAGCAGTTCTTC. It codes for CASSFFLGGEQFF. This chain links TRBV13 with TRBJ2-1; TRBD2 agrees at 7 bases. The CDR3 is made up of 13 amino acids. The V gene end was trimmed by 3 bases and the J gene end by 10 bases; junction bases not matched to a gene: 6. CDR1 and CDR2 (germline): PRHDT, FYEKMQ (reference sequence). Drawing the rest from reference TRBV13 and TRBJ2-1, the complete variable domain is AAGVIQSPRHLIKEKRETATLKCYPIPRHDTVYWYQQGPGQDPQFLISFYEKMQSDKGSIPDRFSAQQFSDYHSELNMSSLELGDSALYFCASSFFLGGEQFFGPGTRLTVL.

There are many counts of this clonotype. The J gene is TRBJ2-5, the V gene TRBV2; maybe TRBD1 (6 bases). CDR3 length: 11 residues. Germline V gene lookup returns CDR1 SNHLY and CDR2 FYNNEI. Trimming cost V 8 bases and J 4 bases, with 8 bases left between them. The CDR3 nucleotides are TGTGCCAGCCGGGACATAGAGACCCAGTACTTC. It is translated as CASRDIETQYF.

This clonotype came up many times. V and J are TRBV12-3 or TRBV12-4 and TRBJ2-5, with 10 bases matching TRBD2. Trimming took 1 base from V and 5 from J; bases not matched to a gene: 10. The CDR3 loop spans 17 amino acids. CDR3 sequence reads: CASSLGSAGGPLETQYF. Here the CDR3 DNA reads TGTGCCAGCAGTTTAGGGTCAGCGGGAGGGCCCCTGGAGACCCAGTACTTC.

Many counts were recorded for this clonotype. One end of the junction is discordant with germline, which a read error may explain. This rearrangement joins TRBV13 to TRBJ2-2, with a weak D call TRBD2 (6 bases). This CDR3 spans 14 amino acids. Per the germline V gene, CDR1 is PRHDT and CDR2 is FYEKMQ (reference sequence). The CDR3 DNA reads TGTGCCAGCAGTTGGGGGAGGAACGCCGGGGAGCTGTTTTTT. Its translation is CASSWGRNAGELFF.